This T cell receptor beta chain was recorded in a study of cytomegalovirus exposure and HLA in healthy donors. For this clone: Antigen unknown.

Points from the study as a whole: The classifier, whose performance was assessed in both the original and validation cohorts, reportedly diagnosed cytomegalovirus status with high specificity and sensitivity.

PCR employed 60 Vbeta and 13 Jbeta primers. The repertoire was sequenced with immunoSEQ multiplex PCR; TCRdb's copy has only in-frame clones and lacks some. The sample includes roughly 250,000 clones, around 66% of them seen just once. This CDR3 has 15 amino acids. V was pared by 6 bases and J by 0 bases, with 15 bases between. The V gene's germline CDR1 is SGDLS and CDR2 YYNGEE. The sequencing input was PBMCs. The chain has TRBV9 and TRBJ1-1; D remains ambiguous. The receptor comes from a female donor in good health and CMV-seronegative. The CDR3 is CASTTNSFMNTEAFF. The CDR3, as DNA: TGTGCCAGCACCACGAACAGCTTCATGAACACTGAAGCTTTCTTT. Variable domain in full (rest from reference TRBV9 and TRBJ1-1): DSGVTQTPKHLITATGQRVTLRCSPRSGDLSVYWYQQSLDQGLQFLIQYYNGEERAKGNILERFSAQQFPDLHSELNLSSLELGDSALYFCASTTNSFMNTEAFFGQGTRLTVV.